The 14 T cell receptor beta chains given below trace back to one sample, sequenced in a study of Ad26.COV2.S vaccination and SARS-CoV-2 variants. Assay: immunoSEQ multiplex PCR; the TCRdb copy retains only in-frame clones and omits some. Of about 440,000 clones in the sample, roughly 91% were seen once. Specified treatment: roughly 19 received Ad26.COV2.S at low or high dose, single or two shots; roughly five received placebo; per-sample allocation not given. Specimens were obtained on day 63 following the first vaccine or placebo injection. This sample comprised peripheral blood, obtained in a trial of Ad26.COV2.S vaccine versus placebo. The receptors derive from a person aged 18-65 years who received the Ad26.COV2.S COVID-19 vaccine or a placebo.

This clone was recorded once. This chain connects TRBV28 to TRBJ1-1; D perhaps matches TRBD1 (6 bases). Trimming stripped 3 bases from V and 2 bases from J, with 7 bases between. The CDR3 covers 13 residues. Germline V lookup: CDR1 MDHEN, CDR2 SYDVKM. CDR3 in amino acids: CASSLTGNTEAFF. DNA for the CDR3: TGTGCCAGCAGTTTGACAGGTAACACTGAAGCTTTCTTT.

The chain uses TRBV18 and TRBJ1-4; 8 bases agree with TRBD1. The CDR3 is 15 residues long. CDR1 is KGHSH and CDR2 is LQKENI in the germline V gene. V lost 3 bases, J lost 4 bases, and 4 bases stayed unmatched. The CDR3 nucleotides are TGTGCCAGCTCACCCCCGGGACAGGTTAATGAAAAACTGTTTTTT. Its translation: CASSPPGQVNEKLFF. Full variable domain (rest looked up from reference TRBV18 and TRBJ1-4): NAGVMQNPRHLVRRRGQEARLRCSPMKGHSHVYWYRQLPEEGLKFMVYLQKENIIDESGMPKERFSAEFPKEGPSILRIQQVVRGDSAAYFCASSPPGQVNEKLFFGSGTQLSVL.

In nucleotides, the CDR3 is TGCAGCGTTGACCCAGGGACTAGCGAAGTAGGCAATGAGCAGTTCTTC. Its translation: CSVDPGTSEVGNEQFF. The chain employs TRBV29-1 and TRBJ2-1; 10 bases line up with TRBD2. This CDR3 comprises 16 residues. J was trimmed by 6 bases and V by 3 bases; bases with no gene match: 11. Germline loops: CDR1 SQVTM, CDR2 ANQGSEA.

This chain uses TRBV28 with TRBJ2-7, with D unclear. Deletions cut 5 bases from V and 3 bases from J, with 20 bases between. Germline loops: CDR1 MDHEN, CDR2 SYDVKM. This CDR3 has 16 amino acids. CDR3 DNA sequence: TGTGCCAGCAGTCCCCAAACAGAGACCCACATCTACGAGCAGTACTTC. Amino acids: CASSPQTETHIYEQYF.

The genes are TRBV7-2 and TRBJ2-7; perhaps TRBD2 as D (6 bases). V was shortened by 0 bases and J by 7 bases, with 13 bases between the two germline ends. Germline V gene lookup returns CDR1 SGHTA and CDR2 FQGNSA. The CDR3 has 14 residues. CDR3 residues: CASSLAREPWEQYF. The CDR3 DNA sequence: TGTGCCAGCAGCTTAGCCCGGGAGCCCTGGGAGCAGTACTTC. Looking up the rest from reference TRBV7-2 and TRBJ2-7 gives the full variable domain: GAGVSQSPSNKVTEKGKDVELRCDPISGHTALYWYRQSLGQGLEFLIYFQGNSAPDKSGLPSDRFSAERTGGSVSTLTIQRTQQEDSAVYLCASSLAREPWEQYFGPGTRLTVT.

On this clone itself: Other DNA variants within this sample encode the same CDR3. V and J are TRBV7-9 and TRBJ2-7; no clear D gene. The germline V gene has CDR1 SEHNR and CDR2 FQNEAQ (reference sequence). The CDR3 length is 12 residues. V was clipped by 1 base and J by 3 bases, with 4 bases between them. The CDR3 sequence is CASSLGSYEQYF. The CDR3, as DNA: TGTGCCAGCAGCTTAGGCAGCTACGAGCAGTACTTC.

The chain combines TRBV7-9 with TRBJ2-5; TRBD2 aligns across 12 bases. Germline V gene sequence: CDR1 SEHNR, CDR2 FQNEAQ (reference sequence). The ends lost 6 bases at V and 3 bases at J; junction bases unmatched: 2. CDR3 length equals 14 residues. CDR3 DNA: TGTGCCAGCAGACCTAGCGGGAGGGAAGAGACCCAGTACTTC. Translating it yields CASRPSGREETQYF.

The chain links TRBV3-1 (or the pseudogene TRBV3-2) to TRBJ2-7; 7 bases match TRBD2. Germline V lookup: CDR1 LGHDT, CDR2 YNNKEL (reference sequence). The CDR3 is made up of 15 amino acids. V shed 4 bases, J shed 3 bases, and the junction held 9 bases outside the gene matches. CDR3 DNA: TGTGCCAGCAGCCCTGGGATAGCGGGTATCTACGAGCAGTACTTC. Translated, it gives CASSPGIAGIYEQYF.

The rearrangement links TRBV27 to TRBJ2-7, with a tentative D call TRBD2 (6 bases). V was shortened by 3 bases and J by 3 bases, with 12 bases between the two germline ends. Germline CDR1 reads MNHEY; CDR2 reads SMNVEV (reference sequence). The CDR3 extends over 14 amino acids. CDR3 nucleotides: TGTGCCAGCAGTTTCGCGGAGGGAAACTACGAGCAGTACTTC. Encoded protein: CASSFAEGNYEQYF.

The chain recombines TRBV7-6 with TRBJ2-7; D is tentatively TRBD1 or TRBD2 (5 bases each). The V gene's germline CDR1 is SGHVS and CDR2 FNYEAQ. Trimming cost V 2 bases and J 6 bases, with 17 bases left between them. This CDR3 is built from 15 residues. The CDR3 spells CASSLMDTGVSEQYF. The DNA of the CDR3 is TGTGCCAGCAGCTTAATGGACACCGGGGTTTCCGAGCAGTACTTC.

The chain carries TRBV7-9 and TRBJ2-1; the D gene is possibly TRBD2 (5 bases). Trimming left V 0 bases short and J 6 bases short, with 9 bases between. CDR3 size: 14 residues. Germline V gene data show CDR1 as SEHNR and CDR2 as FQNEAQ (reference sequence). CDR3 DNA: TGTGCCAGCAGCTTAGCGGGAGAGCGCAATGAGCAGTTCTTC. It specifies CASSLAGERNEQFF.

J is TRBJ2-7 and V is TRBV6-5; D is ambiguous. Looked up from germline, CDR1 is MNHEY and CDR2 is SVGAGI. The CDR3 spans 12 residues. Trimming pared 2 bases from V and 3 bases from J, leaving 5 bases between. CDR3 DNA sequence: TGTGCCAGCAGTTACGACCGCTACGAGCAGTACTTC. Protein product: CASSYDRYEQYF.

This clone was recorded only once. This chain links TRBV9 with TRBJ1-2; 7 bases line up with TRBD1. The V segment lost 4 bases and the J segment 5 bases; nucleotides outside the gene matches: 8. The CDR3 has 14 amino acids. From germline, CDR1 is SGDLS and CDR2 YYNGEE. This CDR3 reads CASSSDRVGYGYTF. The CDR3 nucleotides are TGTGCCAGCAGCTCAGACAGGGTGGGGTATGGCTACACCTTC.

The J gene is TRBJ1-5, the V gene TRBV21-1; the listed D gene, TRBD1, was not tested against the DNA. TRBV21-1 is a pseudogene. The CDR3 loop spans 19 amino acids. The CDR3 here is CASSKWGHRQTYSNQPQHF. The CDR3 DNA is TGTGCCAGCAGCAAATGGGGGCACCGCCAAACTTATAGCAATCAGCCCCAGCATTTT.